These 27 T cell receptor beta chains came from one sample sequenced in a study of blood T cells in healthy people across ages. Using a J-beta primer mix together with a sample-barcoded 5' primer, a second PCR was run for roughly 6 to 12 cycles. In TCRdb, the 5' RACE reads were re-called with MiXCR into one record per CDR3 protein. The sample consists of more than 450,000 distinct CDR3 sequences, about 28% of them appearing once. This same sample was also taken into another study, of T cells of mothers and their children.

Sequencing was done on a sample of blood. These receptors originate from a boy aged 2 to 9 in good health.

In nucleotides, the CDR3 is TGCAGTGCCCAGAGGGGCCTCAAAAACATTCAGTACTTC. Translating gives CSAQRGLKNIQYF. V is TRBV20-1 and J is TRBJ2-4; D possibly matches TRBD1 or TRBD2 (5 bases each). V shed 6 bases and J shed 3 bases, with 12 bases lying between them. The germline CDR1 and CDR2 sequences are DFQATT and SNEGSKA (reference sequence). This CDR3 contains 13 residues.

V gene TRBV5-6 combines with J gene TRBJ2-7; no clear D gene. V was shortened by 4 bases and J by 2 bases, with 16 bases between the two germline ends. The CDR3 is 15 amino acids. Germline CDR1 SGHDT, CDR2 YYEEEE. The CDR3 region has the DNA TGTGCCAGCAGCCCCGAACCCGGACGTACCTACGAGCAGTACTTC. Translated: CASSPEPGRTYEQYF.

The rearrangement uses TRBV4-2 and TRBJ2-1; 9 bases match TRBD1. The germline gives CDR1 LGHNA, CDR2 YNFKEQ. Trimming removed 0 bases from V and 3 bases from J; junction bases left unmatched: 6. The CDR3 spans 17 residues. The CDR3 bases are TGTGCCAGCAGCCAAGACTTTGGGGACAGGGTCTACAATGAGCAGTTCTTC. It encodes CASSQDFGDRVYNEQFF.

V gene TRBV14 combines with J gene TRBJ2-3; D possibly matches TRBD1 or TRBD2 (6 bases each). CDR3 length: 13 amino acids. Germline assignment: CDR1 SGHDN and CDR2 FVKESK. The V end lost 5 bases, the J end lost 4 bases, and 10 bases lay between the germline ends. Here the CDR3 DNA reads TGTGCCAGCAGCACGGGGGCAGCAGATACGCAGTATTTT. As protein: CASSTGAADTQYF. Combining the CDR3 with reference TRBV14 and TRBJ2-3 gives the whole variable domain EAGVTQFPSHSVIEKGQTVTLRCDPISGHDNLYWYRRVMGKEIKFLLHFVKESKQDESGMPNNRFLAERTGGTYSTLKVQPAELEDSGVYFCASSTGAADTQYFGPGTRLTVL.

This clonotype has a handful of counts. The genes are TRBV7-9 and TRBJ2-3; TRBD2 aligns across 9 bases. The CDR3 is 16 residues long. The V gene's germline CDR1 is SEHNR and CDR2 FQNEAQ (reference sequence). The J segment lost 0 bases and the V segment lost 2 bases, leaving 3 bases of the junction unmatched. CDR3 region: CASSLTSGRSTDTQYF. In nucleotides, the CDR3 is TGTGCCAGCAGCTTAACTAGCGGGCGTAGCACAGATACGCAGTATTTT.

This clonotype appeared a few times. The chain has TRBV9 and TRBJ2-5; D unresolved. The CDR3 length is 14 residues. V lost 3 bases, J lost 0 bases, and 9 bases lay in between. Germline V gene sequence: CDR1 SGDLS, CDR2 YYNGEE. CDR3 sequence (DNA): TGTGCCAGCAGCGCGACGGAGTACCAAGAGACCCAGTACTTC. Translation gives CASSATEYQETQYF.

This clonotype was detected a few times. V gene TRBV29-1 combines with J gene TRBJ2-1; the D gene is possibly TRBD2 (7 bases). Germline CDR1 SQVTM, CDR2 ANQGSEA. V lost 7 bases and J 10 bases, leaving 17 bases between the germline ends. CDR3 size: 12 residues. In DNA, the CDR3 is TGCAGCGCCCCTGGGGGGGCGGGGGAGCAGTTCTTC. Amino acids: CSAPGGAGEQFF.

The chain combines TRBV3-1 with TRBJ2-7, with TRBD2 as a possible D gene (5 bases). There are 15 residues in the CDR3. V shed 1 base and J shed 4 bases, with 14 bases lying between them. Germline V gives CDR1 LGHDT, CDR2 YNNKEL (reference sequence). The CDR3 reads CASSQVPAERYEQYF. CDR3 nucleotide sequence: TGTGCCAGCAGCCAAGTTCCAGCGGAGCGATACGAGCAGTACTTC.

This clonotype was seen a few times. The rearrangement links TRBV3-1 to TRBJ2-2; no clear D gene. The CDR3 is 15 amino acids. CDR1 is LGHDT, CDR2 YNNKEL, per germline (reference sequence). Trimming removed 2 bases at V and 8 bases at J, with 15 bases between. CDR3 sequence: CASSQRMVRQGELFF. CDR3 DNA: TGTGCCAGCAGCCAAAGAATGGTTAGGCAGGGGGAGCTGTTTTTT.

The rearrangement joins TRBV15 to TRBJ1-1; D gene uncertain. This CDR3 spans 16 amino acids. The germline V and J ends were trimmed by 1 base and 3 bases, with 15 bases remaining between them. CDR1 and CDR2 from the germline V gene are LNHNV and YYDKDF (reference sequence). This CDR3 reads CATSRAWSREDTEAFF. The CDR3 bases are TGTGCCACCAGCAGAGCCTGGTCGAGGGAGGACACTGAAGCTTTCTTT.

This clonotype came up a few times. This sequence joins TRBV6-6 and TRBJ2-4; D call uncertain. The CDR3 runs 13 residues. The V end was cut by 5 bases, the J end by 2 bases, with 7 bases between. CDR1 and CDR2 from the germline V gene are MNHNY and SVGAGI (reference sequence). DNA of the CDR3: TGTGCCAGCAGTCTAGACCCCAAAAACATTCAGTACTTC. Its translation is CASSLDPKNIQYF.

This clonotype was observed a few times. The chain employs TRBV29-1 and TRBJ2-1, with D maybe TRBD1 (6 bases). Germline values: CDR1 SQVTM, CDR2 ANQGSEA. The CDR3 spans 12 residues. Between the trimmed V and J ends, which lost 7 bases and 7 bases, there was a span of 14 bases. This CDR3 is CSAEQGTNEQFF. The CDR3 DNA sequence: TGCAGCGCCGAACAGGGTACGAATGAGCAGTTCTTC.

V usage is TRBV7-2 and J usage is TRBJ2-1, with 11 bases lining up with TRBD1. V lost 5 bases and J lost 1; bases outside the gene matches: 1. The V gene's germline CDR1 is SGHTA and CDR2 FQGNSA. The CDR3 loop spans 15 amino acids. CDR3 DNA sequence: TGTGCCAGCAGCGGGGACAGGGGGTCCTACAATGAGCAGTTCTTC. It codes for CASSGDRGSYNEQFF.

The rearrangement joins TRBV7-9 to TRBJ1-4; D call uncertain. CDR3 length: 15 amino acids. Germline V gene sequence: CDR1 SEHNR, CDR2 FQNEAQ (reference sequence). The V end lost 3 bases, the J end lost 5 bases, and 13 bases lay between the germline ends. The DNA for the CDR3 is TGTGCCAGCAGCTTTGGGCGGGTGGCGAATGAAAAACTGTTTTTT. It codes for CASSFGRVANEKLFF.

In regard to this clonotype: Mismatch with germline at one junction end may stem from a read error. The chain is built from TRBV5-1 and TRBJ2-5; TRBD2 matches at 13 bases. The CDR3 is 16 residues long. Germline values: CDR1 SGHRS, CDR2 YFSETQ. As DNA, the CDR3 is TGCGCCAGCAGCCTTGGACTAGCGGGGGCCCAAGATACCCAGTACTTC. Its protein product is CASSLGLAGAQDTQYF.

CDR3 amino acids: CASSASPLKNIQYF. The CDR3 coding sequence is TGTGCCAGCAGTGCCAGCCCTCTCAAAAACATTCAGTACTTC. The chain employs TRBV2 and TRBJ2-4; D is uncertain. The germline V gene has CDR1 SNHLY and CDR2 FYNNEI. With 4 bases removed from V and 3 bases from J, the gap between germline ends came to 10 bases. The CDR3 has 14 amino acids.

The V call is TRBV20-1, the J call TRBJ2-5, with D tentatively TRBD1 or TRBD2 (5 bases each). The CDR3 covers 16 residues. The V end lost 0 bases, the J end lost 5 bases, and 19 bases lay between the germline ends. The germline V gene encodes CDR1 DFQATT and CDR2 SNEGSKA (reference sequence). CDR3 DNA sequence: TGCAGTGCTAGAGAACCGGGGACCGGCTGGTTGGAGACCCAGTACTTC. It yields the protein CSAREPGTGWLETQYF.

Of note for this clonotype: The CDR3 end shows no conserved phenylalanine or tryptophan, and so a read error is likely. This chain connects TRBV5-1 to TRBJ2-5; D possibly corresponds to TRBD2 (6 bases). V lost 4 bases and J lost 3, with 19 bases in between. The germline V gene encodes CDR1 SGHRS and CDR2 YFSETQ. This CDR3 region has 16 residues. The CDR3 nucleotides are TGCGCCAGCAGCAGCTATCCCGGGAGAGGTGAAGAGACCCAGTACCTC. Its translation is CASSSYPGRGEETQYL.

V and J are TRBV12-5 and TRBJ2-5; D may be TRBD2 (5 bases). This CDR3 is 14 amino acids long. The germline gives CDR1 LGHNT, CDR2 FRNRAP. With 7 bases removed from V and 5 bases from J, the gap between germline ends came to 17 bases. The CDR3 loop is CASDGLAGRETQYF. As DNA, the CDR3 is TGTGCTAGTGACGGTCTGGCGGGCCGGGAGACCCAGTACTTC.

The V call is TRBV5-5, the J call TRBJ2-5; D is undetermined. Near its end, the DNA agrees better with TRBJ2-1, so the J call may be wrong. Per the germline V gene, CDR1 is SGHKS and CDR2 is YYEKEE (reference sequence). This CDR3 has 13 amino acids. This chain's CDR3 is CASSSSNGDGQFF. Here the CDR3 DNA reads TGTGCCAGCAGCTCTTCTAACGGTGATGGTCAGTTCTTC.

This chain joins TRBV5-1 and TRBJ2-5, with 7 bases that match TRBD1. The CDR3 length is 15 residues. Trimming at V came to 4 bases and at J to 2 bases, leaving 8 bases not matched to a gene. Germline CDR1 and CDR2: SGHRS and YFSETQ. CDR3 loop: CASSEGQRAQETQYF. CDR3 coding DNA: TGCGCCAGCAGCGAGGGACAGCGAGCTCAAGAGACCCAGTACTTC.

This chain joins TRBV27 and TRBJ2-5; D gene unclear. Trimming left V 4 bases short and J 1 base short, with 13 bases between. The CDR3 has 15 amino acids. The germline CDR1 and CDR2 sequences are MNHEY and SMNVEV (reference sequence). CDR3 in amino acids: CASSSGWGPQETQYF. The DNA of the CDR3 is TGTGCCAGCAGTTCTGGCTGGGGTCCCCAAGAGACCCAGTACTTC.

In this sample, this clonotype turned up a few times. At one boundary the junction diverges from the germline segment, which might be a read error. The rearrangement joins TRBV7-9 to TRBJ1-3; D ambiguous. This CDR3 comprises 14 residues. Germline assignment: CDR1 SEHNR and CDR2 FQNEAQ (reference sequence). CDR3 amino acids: CASSLEGSGNTIYF. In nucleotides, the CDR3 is TGTGCCAGCAGTTTAGAAGGCTCTGGAAACACCATATATTTT.

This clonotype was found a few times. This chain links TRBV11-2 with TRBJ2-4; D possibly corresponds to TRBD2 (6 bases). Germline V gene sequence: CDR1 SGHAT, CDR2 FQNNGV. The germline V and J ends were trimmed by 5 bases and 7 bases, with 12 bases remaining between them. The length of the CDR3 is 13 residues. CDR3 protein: CASSPNGGNIQYF. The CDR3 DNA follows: TGTGCCAGCAGCCCAAATGGGGGGAACATTCAGTACTTC.

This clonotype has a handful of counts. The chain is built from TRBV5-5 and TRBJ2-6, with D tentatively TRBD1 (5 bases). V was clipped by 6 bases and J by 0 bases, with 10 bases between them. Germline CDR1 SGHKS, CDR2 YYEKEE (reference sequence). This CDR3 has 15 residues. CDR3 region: CASTQGLSGANVLTF. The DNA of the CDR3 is TGTGCCAGCACGCAGGGTCTCTCTGGGGCCAACGTCCTGACTTTC.

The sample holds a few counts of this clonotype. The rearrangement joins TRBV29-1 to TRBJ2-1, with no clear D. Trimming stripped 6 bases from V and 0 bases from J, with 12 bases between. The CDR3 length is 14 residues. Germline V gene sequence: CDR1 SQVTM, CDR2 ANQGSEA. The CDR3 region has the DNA TGCAGCGTAGTCTCAGGAAGCTCCTACAATGAGCAGTTCTTC. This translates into CSVVSGSSYNEQFF.

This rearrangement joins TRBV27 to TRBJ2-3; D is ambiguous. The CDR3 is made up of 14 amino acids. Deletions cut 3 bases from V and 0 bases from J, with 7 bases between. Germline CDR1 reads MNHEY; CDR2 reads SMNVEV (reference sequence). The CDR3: CASSFYASTDTQYF. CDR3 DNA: TGTGCCAGCAGTTTTTATGCTAGCACAGATACGCAGTATTTT.